The TCR beta chain under discussion was sequenced for a study of CXCR3-negative and CXCR3-positive naive CD8 T cells. The TRB libraries of cDNA were built by UMI-labeled 5' RACE. TCRdb re-analyzed the 5' RACE reads; it lists each CDR3 protein once, without DNA. Here the sample table reports tens of thousands of distinct CDR3 sequences. This CDR3 comprises 17 residues. CDR1 SGHNT and CDR2 YENEEA come from the germline V gene. Study-wide points: When CXCR3-positive naive cells were set against CXCR3-negative naive cells, the former had more hydrophobic TRB CDR3s. TCR strength was inferred from TRB CDR3 properties, while surface CD5 was comparable between naive subsets.

Concerning this clonotype itself: Its target is not known.

Material for sequencing was naive CXCR3+ CD8+ T cells from blood. Subset noted: CD45RO-CCR7+CD27+CD95- naive CD8+ T cells expressing CXCR3 (TNR3+). This sequence was found in a human donor in good health. Some clones in this sample may be carry-over from other donors' samples. The chain employs TRBV11-3 and TRBJ1-4; the TCRdb D gene call, TRBD1, has no DNA to confirm it. CDR3 sequence reads: CASSLPPLGKDGEKLFF.